This T cell receptor beta chain was obtained from a study of cytomegalovirus exposure and HLA in healthy donors. This PCR relied on a set of 60 Vbeta primers and 13 Jbeta primers. The repertoire was sequenced with immunoSEQ multiplex PCR; TCRdb's copy has only in-frame clones and lacks some. Here the sample table reports roughly 62,000 clones. Healthy bone marrow donors made up the donor group. This CDR3 has 18 residues. In germline, CDR1 is LGHNA, CDR2 YSLEER. V lost 0 bases to trimming and J lost 4 bases, with 21 bases between them. Comments on this clone: Its specificity is not known.

Study observations and caveats: Testing in vitro showed a few CMV-associated chains specific for CMV antigens. When analyzed later, a missense DCLRE1C variant was found to be linked to TCR beta V- and J-gene trimming. Certain sequence variants were highly shared and formed a cluster, and this cluster was likely a sequencing artifact.

This chain uses TRBV4-3 with TRBJ1-2; TRBD1 is a possible D gene (5 bases). The sequencing input was PBMCs. The sequence derives from a male donor in good health and CMV-seronegative. CDR3 sequence (DNA): TGCGCCAGCAGCCAAGACATGGGGCTGGGAGGGAGGGCCTATGGCTACACCTTC. It yields the protein CASSQDMGLGGRAYGYTF.